What follows is one T cell receptor beta chain and its context. Under the authors' procedure: Cell counts per sample came from amplifying reference gene primers. Libraries were prepared by immunoSEQ multiplex PCR; TCRdb keeps only in-frame clonotypes and omits some of them. V and J calls and clone size are as listed in that table; D and trimming were resolved from the DNA. The table has more than 95,000 clones, about 88% seen once. This entry belongs to a study of blood T cell repertoires in COVID-19. Study-wide context: T cells, B-cell-depleted T cells, or PBMCs supplied cDNA or gDNA.

Germline CDR1 and CDR2: SGHRS and YFSETQ. With 4 bases removed from V and 8 bases from J, the gap between germline ends came to 15 bases. The CDR3 is made up of 13 amino acids. The receptor was isolated from a human donor in a cohort sampled during active COVID-19. V is TRBV5-1 and J is TRBJ1-2; D call uncertain. The sequencing input was peripheral blood. CDR3 DNA: TGCGCCAGCAGCCTGCCTGGGGAGCTCGGCTACACCTTC. It specifies CASSLPGELGYTF. Using reference TRBV5-1 and TRBJ1-2 for the parts outside the CDR3, the full variable domain is KAGVTQTPRYLIKTRGQQVTLSCSPISGHRSVSWYQQTPGQGLQFLFEYFSETQRNKGNFPGRFSGRQFSNSRSEMNVSTLELGDSALYLCASSLPGELGYTFGSGTRLTVV.